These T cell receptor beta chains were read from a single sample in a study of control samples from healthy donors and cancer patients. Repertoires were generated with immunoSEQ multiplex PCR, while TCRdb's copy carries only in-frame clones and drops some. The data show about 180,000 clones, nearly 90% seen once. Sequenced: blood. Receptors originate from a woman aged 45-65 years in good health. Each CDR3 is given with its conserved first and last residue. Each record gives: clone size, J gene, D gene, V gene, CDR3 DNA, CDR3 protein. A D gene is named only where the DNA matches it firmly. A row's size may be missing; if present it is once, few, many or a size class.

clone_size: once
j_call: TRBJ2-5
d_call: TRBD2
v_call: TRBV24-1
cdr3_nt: TGTGCCACCAGTGATGGACTAGCGGGAGTCCAAGAGACCCAGTACTTC
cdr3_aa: CATSDGLAGVQETQYF

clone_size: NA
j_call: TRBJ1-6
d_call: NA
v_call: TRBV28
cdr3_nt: TGTGCCAGCAGGAGACAAGTTGTTGGGAGCTCCTATAATTCACCCCTCCACTTT
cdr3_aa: CASRRQVVGSSYNSPLHF

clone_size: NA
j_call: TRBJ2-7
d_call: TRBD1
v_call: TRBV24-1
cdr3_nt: TGTGCCACCAGTCCGGGACAGGGGGATTACGAGCAGTACTTC
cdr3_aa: CATSPGQGDYEQYF

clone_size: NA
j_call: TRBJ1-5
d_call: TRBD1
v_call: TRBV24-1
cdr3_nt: TGTGCCACCAGTAAACAGGGGCGAGGCAATCAGCCCCAGCATTTT
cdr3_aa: CATSKQGRGNQPQHF

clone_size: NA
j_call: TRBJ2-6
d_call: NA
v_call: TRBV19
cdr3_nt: TGTGCCAGTAGTATGAGACACTCTGGGGCCAACGTCCTGACTTTC
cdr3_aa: CASSMRHSGANVLTF

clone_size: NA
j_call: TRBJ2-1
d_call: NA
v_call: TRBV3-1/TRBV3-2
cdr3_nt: TGTGCCAGCAGCCAAAGTAGTGGCGGGGATGAGCAGTTCTTC
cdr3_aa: CASSQSSGGDEQFF

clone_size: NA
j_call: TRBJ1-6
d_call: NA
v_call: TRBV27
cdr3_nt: TGTGCCAGCTGCACCCAGAACTCGCTCAATTCACCCCTCCACTTT
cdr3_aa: CASCTQNSLNSPLHF

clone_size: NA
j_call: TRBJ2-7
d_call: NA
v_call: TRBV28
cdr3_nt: TGTGCCAGCATCAGGGGACTCTCCTACGAGCAGTACTTC
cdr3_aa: CASIRGLSYEQYF

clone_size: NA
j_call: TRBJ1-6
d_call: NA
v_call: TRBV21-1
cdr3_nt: TGTGCCGTAAACTGGCGGGGAAATAATTCACCCCTCCACTTT
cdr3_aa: CAVNWRGNNSPLHF

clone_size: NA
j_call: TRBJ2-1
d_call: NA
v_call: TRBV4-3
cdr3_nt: TGCGCCAGCAGCCAAGGTCCGTATGAGCAGTTCTTC
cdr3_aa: CASSQGPYEQFF

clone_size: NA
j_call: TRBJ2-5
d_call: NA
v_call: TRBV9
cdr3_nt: TGTGCCAGCAGCGTATTGGGGGCGGGGATGCAAGAGACCCAGTACTTC
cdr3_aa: CASSVLGAGMQETQYF

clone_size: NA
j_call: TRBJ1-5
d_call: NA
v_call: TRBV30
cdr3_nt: TGTGCCTGGAGTACAGGGCTAGGCAATCAGCCCCAGCATTTT
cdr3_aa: CAWSTGLGNQPQHF

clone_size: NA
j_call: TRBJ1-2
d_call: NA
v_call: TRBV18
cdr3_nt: TGTGCCAGCTCACCGTCGACAGGCAACTATGGCTACACCTTC
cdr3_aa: CASSPSTGNYGYTF

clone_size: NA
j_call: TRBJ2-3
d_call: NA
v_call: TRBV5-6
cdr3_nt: TGTGCCAGCAGCCCCCTTTCTGCCGCAGATACGCAGTATTTT
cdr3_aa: CASSPLSAADTQYF

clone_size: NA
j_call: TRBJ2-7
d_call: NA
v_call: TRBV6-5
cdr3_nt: TGTGCCAGCAGTTCAGGGATCTACGAGCAGTACTTC
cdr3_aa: CASSSGIYEQYF

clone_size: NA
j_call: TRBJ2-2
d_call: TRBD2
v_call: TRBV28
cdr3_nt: TGTGCCAGCACTATCGGACCTGGGGGGGTAAACGGGGAGCTGTTTTTT
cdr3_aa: CASTIGPGGVNGELFF

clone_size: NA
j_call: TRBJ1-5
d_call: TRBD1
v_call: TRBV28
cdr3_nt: TGTGCCAGCAGTCCGGGACAGTCATATAGCAATCAGCCCCAGCATTTT
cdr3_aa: CASSPGQSYSNQPQHF

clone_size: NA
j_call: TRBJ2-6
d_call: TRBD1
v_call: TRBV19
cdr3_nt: TGTGCCAGTAGTCCGGGACAGGGTCAATCAGGGGCCAACGTCCTGACTTTC
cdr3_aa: CASSPGQGQSGANVLTF

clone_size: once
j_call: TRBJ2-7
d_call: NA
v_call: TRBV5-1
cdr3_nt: TGCGCCAGCAGCTTGGGTATTGAGAGGGGCGAGCAGTACTTC
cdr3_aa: CASSLGIERGEQYF

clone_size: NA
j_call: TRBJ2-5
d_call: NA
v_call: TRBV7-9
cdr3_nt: TGTGCCAGCAGCTTAGTTCCTGGGGAGACCCAGTACTTC
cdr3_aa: CASSLVPGETQYF